These T cell receptor beta chains were read from a single sample in a study of T cells after yellow fever vaccination. Each CDR3 protein gets one entry after TCRdb re-called the 5' RACE reads with MiXCR. Among about 430,000 distinct CDR3 sequences listed, roughly 20% were seen once. The source was PBMCs, collected before the yellow fever booster vaccination. These receptors were collected from a man between 18 and 29 years old who received the YFV17D yellow fever vaccine. CDR3s include the opening cysteine and the closing phenylalanine or tryptophan. The order of the fields is D gene, V gene, J gene, clone size, CDR3 protein, CDR3 DNA. D genes are given only for firm matches. Rows give clone size only sometimes, using once, few, many, or a class for an expanded clone.

>TRBD2|TRBV3-1|TRBJ2-3|-
CASSHTSGGGTDTQYF
TGTGCCAGCAGCCACACTAGCGGGGGGGGCACAGATACGCAGTATTTT
>-|TRBV7-9|TRBJ2-3|many
CASSLPDTQYF
TGTGCCAGCAGCTTACCCGATACGCAGTATTTT
>-|TRBV4-1|TRBJ1-6|-
CASSHPGWGRDSPLHF
TGCGCCAGCAGCCACCCAGGGTGGGGACGGGATTCACCCCTCCACTTT
>TRBD1|TRBV12-3/TRBV12-4|TRBJ1-1|-
CASSPMTGVGTEAFF
TGTGCCAGCAGCCCGATGACAGGGGTTGGCACTGAAGCTTTCTTT
>-|TRBV29-1|TRBJ2-2|-
CSVVGGWTGELFF
TGCAGCGTTGTGGGGGGCTGGACCGGGGAGCTGTTTTTT
>-|TRBV7-9|TRBJ2-7|-
CASSHSGLAYEQYF
TGTGCCAGCAGTCATAGTGGATTGGCCTACGAGCAGTACTTC
>TRBD2|TRBV7-2|TRBJ2-5|few
CASSPRAGAKETQYF
TGTGCCAGCAGCCCTCGCGCGGGAGCAAAAGAGACCCAGTACTTC
>-|TRBV11-2|TRBJ2-2|-
CASSLVVGNTGELFF
TGTGCCAGCAGCTTAGTCGTGGGGAACACCGGGGAGCTGTTTTTT
>TRBD1|TRBV7-9|TRBJ1-2|-
CASSLPTGVYTF
TGTGCCAGCAGCTTACCTACAGGGGTCTACACCTTC
>-|TRBV12-3/TRBV12-4|TRBJ2-3|many
CASSLPPGTDTQYF
TGTGCCAGCAGTTTACCTCCTGGCACAGATACGCAGTATTTT
>-|TRBV30|TRBJ2-7|-
CAWSEFHEQYF
TGTGCCTGGAGTGAGTTCCACGAGCAGTACTTC
>-|TRBV5-1|TRBJ2-1|many
CASSTAGYNEQFF
TGCGCCAGCAGTACGGCGGGATACAATGAGCAGTTCTTC
>TRBD2|TRBV27|TRBJ2-5|few
CASMRGETQYF
TGTGCCAGCATGCGGGGGGAGACCCAGTACTTC
>TRBD2|TRBV4-3|TRBJ2-3|few
CASSQDTSGGSDTQYF
TGCGCCAGCAGCCAGGATACAAGCGGGGGCTCAGATACGCAGTATTTT
>TRBD1|TRBV9|TRBJ1-4|few
CASSARGQSTTNEKLFF
TGTGCCAGCAGCGCGCGGGGACAGAGTACAACTAATGAAAAACTGTTTTTT
>-|TRBV7-9|TRBJ2-1|-
CASSARPDPTNEQFF
TGTGCCAGCAGCGCACGGCCGGACCCGACCAATGAGCAGTTCTTC
>-|TRBV4-1|TRBJ2-7|many
CASSQADRREQYF
TGCGCCAGCAGCCAAGCGGACCGAAGAGAGCAGTACTTC
>-|TRBV7-2|TRBJ1-2|-
CASSLVSGYGYTF
TGTGCCAGCAGCTTAGTGTCCGGTTATGGCTACACCTTC
>-|TRBV7-8|TRBJ2-3|-
CASRPQRGRGPGGDTQYF
TGTGCCAGCAGACCACAACGGGGGCGGGGCCCTGGGGGAGATACGCAGTATTTT
>-|TRBV4-2|TRBJ2-3|few
CASSQEGVRADTQYF
TGTGCCAGCAGCCAAGAAGGAGTTAGGGCAGATACGCAGTATTTT
>TRBD2|TRBV5-1|TRBJ2-1|-
CASSDDASGGIQNIYEQFF
TGCGCCAGCAGCGACGATGCTAGCGGGGGGATACAGAATATCTATGAGCAGTTCTTC
>TRBD1|TRBV27|TRBJ1-6|-
CASKHDRVGNSPLHF
TGTGCCAGCAAGCACGACAGGGTCGGTAATTCACCCCTCCACTTT
>-|TRBV7-8|TRBJ1-1|few
CASSVDLLMNTEAFF
TGTGCCAGCAGCGTGGACCTCTTAATGAACACTGAAGCTTTCTTT
>-|TRBV4-1|TRBJ2-3|-
CASSQAQGTSTDTQYF
TGCGCCAGCAGCCAAGCGCAGGGGACTAGCACAGATACGCAGTATTTT
>-|TRBV12-3/TRBV12-4|TRBJ2-4|-
CASSLRGMVVKNIQYF
TGTGCCAGCAGTTTACGGGGAATGGTTGTCAAAAACATTCAGTACTTC
>TRBD1|TRBV20-1|TRBJ1-5|-
CSAGDRPHQPQHF
TGCAGTGCAGGGGACAGACCACATCAGCCCCAGCATTTT
>-|TRBV6-2/TRBV6-3|TRBJ1-2|-
CASSSTRTDSNYGYTF
TGTGCCAGCAGTTCCACCCGGACAGACTCTAACTATGGCTACACCTTC
>-|TRBV19|TRBJ2-1|-
CASSIAGWNEQFF
TGTGCCAGTAGTATAGCCGGGTGGAATGAGCAGTTCTTC
>-|TRBV20-1|TRBJ2-5|-
CSARGRGWETQYF
TGCAGTGCGAGAGGGCGGGGATGGGAGACCCAGTACTTC
>-|TRBV20-1|TRBJ1-1|few
CSAGPSVLANEAFF
TGCAGTGCTGGCCCCTCAGTCCTCGCGAATGAAGCTTTCTTT
>TRBD1|TRBV5-1|TRBJ2-1|-
CASSLGGRGLNEQFF
TGCGCCAGCAGCTTGGGGGGCAGGGGGCTAAATGAGCAGTTCTTC
>-|TRBV6-6|TRBJ2-2|-
CASRGLGGELFF
TGTGCCAGCAGAGGGTTGGGCGGGGAGCTGTTTTTT
>-|TRBV4-2|TRBJ2-5|few
CASSQSTREETQYF
TGTGCCAGCAGCCAATCCACTAGAGAGGAGACCCAGTACTTC
>TRBD1|TRBV6-1|TRBJ1-2|-
CASRIRDRERAYGYTF
TGTGCCAGCAGGATACGGGACAGGGAAAGAGCCTATGGCTACACCTTC
>-|TRBV4-3|TRBJ1-6|few
CASSQSRAGPALHF
TGCGCCAGCAGCCAATCTCGAGCAGGTCCAGCCCTCCACTTT
>TRBD2|TRBV4-1|TRBJ2-3|many
CASRAVSGGDTQYF
TGCGCCAGCAGGGCTGTTAGCGGGGGAGATACGCAGTATTTT
>-|TRBV12-3/TRBV12-4|TRBJ2-3|-
CASSFPGAKSDTQYF
TGTGCCAGCAGTTTCCCGGGGGCGAAATCAGATACGCAGTATTTT
>TRBD1|TRBV27|TRBJ1-6|few
CASSLWATGKDLHF
TGTGCCAGCAGTTTATGGGCGACAGGGAAAGACCTCCACTTT
>TRBD1|TRBV24-1|TRBJ1-1|-
CATSTRGGEAFF
TGTGCCACCAGTACGAGAGGGGGCGAAGCTTTCTTT
>-|TRBV28|TRBJ1-2|few
CASSLPGHYGYTF
TGTGCCAGCAGTTTACCGGGGCACTATGGCTACACCTTC